These 2 T cell receptor beta chains share one sample of origin, sequenced in a study of cytomegalovirus exposure and HLA in healthy donors. The protocol was immunoSEQ multiplex PCR, while the TCRdb copy is restricted to in-frame clones and leaves out a portion. The sample holds 200,000 to 300,000 clones, roughly 90% seen once. Sequencing input: PBMCs. Receptor source: a man aged 18-30 years in good health and CMV-seropositive.

Regarding this clone: The same CDR3 can be traced to other DNA sequences in this sample. This chain connects TRBV15 to TRBJ2-3, with a weak D call TRBD1 (6 bases). The CDR3 is made up of 13 amino acids. Trimming removed 0 bases at V and 5 bases at J, with 6 bases between. Germline CDR1 is LNHNV and CDR2 is YYDKDF (reference sequence). In DNA form, the CDR3 reads TGTGCCACCAGCAGAGACAGGGGAGATACGCAGTATTTT. Translated, it gives CATSRDRGDTQYF.

This chain joins TRBV25-1 and TRBJ1-5; no firm D call. Germline CDR1 and CDR2: MGHDK and SYGVNS. The V gene lost 6 bases and the J gene lost 4 bases, with 10 bases spanning the gap. The CDR3 is 13 residues long. CDR3 amino acids: CASRKTENQPQHF. CDR3 nucleotide sequence: TGTGCCAGCAGGAAGACGGAGAATCAGCCCCAGCATTTT.